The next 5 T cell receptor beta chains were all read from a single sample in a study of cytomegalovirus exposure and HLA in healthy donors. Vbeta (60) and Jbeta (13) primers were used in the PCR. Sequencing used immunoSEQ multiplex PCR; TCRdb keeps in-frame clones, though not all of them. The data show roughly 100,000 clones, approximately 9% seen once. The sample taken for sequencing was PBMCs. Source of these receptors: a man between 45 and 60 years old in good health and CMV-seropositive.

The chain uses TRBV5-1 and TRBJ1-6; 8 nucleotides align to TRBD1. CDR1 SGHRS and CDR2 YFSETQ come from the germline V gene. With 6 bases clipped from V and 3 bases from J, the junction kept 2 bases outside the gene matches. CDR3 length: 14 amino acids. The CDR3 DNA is TGCGCCAGCAAACAGGGGGACTATAATTCACCCCTCCACTTT. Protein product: CASKQGDYNSPLHF.

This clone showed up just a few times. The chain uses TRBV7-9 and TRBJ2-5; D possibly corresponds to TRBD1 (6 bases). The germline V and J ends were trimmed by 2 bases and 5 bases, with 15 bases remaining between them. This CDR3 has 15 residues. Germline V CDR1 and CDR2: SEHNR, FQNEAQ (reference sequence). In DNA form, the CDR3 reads TGTGCCAGCAGCTTACTTGGGGGCGCCGGCGAGACCCAGTACTTC. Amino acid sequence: CASSLLGGAGETQYF.

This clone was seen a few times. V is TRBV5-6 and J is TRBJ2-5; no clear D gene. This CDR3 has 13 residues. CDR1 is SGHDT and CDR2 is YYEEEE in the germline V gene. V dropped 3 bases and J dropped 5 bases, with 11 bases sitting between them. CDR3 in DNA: TGTGCCAGCAGCTACGGAGCACGCGAGACCCAGTACTTC. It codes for CASSYGARETQYF.

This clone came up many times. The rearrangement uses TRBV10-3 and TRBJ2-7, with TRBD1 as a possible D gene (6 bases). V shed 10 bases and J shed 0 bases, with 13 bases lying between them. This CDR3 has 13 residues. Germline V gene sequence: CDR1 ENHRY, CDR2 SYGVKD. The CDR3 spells CATQGAISYEQYF. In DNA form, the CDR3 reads TGTGCCACACAGGGCGCCATCTCCTACGAGCAGTACTTC.

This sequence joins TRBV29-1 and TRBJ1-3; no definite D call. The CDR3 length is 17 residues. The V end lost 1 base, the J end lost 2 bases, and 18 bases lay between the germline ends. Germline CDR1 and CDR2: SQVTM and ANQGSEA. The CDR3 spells CSVEAWGGPHAGNTIYF. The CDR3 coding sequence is TGCAGCGTTGAAGCCTGGGGAGGACCACATGCTGGAAACACCATATATTTT.